This section outlines one TCR beta chain sequence together with its context. Its antigen is as yet unknown. This entry is derived from a study of CD8+ T cells in alopecia areata. Turning to the study itself: It was 6 to 18 months of tofacitinib, and then there were 6 months off drug.

RNA was isolated and reverse transcribed to cDNA, the sequencing template. TCRdb's copy holds only in-frame clones and misses some; the assay was immunoSEQ multiplex PCR. Here the sample spans 130,000 to 150,000 clones, roughly 44% being singletons. Regarding the study as a whole: Compared with mice, patients displayed less clear TCR sharing, possibly for HLA-related reasons.

The length of the CDR3 is 14 residues. CDR1 and CDR2 from the germline V gene are GTSNPN and SVGIG (reference sequence). V lost 5 bases, J lost 5 bases, and 19 bases lay in between. Material: CD4+ T cells sorted from blood. This clonotype was sampled from a human donor with alopecia areata. This sequence joins TRBV30 and TRBJ2-7; D might be TRBD1 or TRBD2, each matching 5 bases. CDR3 DNA: TGTGCCTGGGGGACCCCAGGGAAGATCCACGAGCAGTACTTC. The encoded protein is CAWGTPGKIHEQYF.